The T cell receptor (beta chain) under discussion was sequenced for a study of cytomegalovirus exposure and HLA in healthy donors. The PCR had 60 Vbeta and 13 Jbeta primers. Sequenced by immunoSEQ multiplex PCR; TCRdb stores in-frame clones only, minus some. The sample yields some 130,000 clones, roughly 78% seen once. Findings and limits, study-wide: Reports indicate that TCR beta sequences accurately predicted the HLA-A and HLA-B alleles of most subjects. There were some public TCRs occurring in many donors, but most TCR sequences were rare.

V was shortened by 5 bases and J by 0 bases, with 11 bases between the two germline ends. Germline CDR1 SGHTA, CDR2 FQGNSA. CDR3 length equals 15 residues. A note on this clone: Its antigen is not known.

The chain employs TRBV7-2 and TRBJ1-3; D is unclear. The sample comprised PBMCs. This receptor was taken from a man aged 25-40 years in good health and CMV-seronegative. CDR3 region: CASSQAGDSGNTIYF. The DNA of the CDR3 is TGTGCCAGCAGCCAGGCAGGCGACTCTGGAAACACCATATATTTT.